This TCR beta chain was profiled in a study of long-term antiretroviral therapy in people with HIV. Samples were assayed with immunoSEQ v3.0 at survey level. Assay: immunoSEQ multiplex PCR; the TCRdb copy retains only in-frame clones and omits some. The table shows some 38,000 clones, with around 75% occurring only once. Findings and limits, study-wide: There were no data on ART adherence, viral resistance or therapy changes, a gap that limits inferences about post-ART repertoire changes. When set beside controls, HIV repertoires had CDR3 length ranges that were narrower.

CDR1 is MGHDK, CDR2 SYGVNS, per germline. Trimming pared 1 base from V and 14 bases from J, leaving 20 bases between. The CDR3 is made up of 14 amino acids. About this clone itself: Its cognate antigen is unknown.

The rearrangement links TRBV25-1 to TRBJ1-2; possible D gene TRBD1, 5 bases. The TCR originated in a man aged 18 to 35 with HIV. Source: unsorted PBMCs, taken 1.5 years after starting antiretroviral therapy. The CDR3 region has the DNA TGTGCCAGCAGTGAATGGGGCCAGGGTGGTTTGAGGACCTTC. This gives the protein CASSEWGQGGLRTF.